Here is one T cell receptor (beta chain) with its context. No antigen is known for it. The entry originates in a study of shared clonotypes between healthy human individuals. Study outcomes and limitations: Rarefaction showed that sequencing of sorted subsets was incomplete (despite large depth). As a rule, naive subsets had a larger estimated richness than memory subsets. Only a few donors were included, so the genetic and exposure-history diversity represented was limited.

This CDR3 has 14 residues. Germline CDR1 and CDR2: MNHNS and SASEGT. The junction had 9 bases not matched to a gene; V was cut back by 4 bases and J by 7 bases. Sequencing used immunoSEQ multiplex PCR; TCRdb keeps in-frame clones, though not all of them. The sample carries 2.3 million or so clones, 85% to 95% recorded once. The rearrangement joins TRBV6-1 to TRBJ2-5; TRBD1 agrees at 7 bases. Sequencing was done on a sample of naive CD4+ T cells from PBMCs. Specified subset: CD45RA+ positively selected. This sequence originates from a young man in good health. Some clones in this sample may be carry-over from other donors' samples. CDR3 protein: CASSVTRQGPTQYF. CDR3 DNA: TGTGCCAGCAGTGTCACGCGACAGGGACCGACCCAGTACTTC.